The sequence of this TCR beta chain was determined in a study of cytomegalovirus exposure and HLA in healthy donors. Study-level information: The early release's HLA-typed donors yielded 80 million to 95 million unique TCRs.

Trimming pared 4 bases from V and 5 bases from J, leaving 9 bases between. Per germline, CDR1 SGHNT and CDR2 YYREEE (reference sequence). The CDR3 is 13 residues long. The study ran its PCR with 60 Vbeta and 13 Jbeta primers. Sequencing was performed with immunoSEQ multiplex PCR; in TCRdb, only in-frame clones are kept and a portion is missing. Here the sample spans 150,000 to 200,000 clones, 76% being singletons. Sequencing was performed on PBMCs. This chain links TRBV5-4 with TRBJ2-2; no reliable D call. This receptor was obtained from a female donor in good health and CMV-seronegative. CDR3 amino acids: CASSRSATGELFF. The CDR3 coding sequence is TGTGCCAGCAGCCGAAGCGCTACCGGGGAGCTGTTTTTT.